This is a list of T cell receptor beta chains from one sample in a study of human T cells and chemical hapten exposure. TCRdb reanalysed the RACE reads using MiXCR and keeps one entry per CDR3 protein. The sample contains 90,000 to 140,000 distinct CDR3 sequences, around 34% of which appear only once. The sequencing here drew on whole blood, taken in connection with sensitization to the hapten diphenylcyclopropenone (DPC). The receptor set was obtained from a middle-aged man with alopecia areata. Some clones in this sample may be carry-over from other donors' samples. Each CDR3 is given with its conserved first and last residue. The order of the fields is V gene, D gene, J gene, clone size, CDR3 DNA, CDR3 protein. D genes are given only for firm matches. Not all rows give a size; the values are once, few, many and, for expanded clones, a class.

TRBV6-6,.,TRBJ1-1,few,TGTGCCAGCAGTACGAACACTGAAGCTTTCTTT,CASSTNTEAFF
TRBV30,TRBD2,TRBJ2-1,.,TGTGCCTGGAGTGTCTCAGCGGGAGGGCCGGATGAGCAGTTCTTC,CAWSVSAGGPDEQFF
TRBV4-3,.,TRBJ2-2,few,TGCGCCAGCAGCCAAGATACTCAGAACACCGGGGAGCTGTTTTTT,CASSQDTQNTGELFF
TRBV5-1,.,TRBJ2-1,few,TGCGCCAGCAGCCAGCTAGAGGCGGGGAACTACAATGAGCAGTTCTTC,CASSQLEAGNYNEQFF
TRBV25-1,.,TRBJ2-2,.,TGTGCCAGTACAGGGATTAGGGCCGGGGAGCTGTTTTTT,CASTGIRAGELFF
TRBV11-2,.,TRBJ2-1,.,TGTGCCAGCAGCTTAGGGTGGGACTCCACGGGTGAGCAGTTCTTC,CASSLGWDSTGEQFF
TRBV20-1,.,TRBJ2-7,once,TGCAGTGCCGTCCCGGCCCGGGGTGACTACGAGCAGTACTTC,CSAVPARGDYEQYF
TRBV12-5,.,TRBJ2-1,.,TGTGCTAGTGAACGGGGGAGTGGTGAGCAGTTCTTC,CASERGSGEQFF
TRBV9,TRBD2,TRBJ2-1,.,TGTGCCAGCAGCGTGGGACTAGCGGGGTACAATGAGCAGTTCTTC,CASSVGLAGYNEQFF
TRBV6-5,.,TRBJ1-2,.,TGTGCCAGCACCCGATTAGGGGGGATCTATGGCTACACCTTC,CASTRLGGIYGYTF
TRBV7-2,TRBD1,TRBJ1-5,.,TGTGCCAGCAGCCCAGCCGGACAGGGGAGCAATCAGCCCCAGCATTTT,CASSPAGQGSNQPQHF
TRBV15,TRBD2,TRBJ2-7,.,TGTGCCACCAGCAGAAGTCTAGCGGATTACGAGCAGTACTTC,CATSRSLADYEQYF
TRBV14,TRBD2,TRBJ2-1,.,TGTGCCAGCAGCGCGCTAGCGGGAGGGCCGTATGAGCAGTTCTTC,CASSALAGGPYEQFF
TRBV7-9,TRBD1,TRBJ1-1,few,TGTGCCAGCAGCCCAACTTGGACAGGGGGGAACACTGAAGCTTTCTTT,CASSPTWTGGNTEAFF
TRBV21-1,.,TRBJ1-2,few,TGTGCCAGCAGCAAAGTAATCCCTAACTATGGCTACACCTTC,CASSKVIPNYGYTF
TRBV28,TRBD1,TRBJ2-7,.,TGTGCCAGCAGGACAGGGGGCCCGCCCTACGAGCAGTACTTC,CASRTGGPPYEQYF
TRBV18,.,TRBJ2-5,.,TGTGCCAGCTCACGGTCACGGGACCAAGAGACCCAGTACTTC,CASSRSRDQETQYF
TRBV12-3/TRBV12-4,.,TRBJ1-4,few,TGTGCCAGTCAAATAGGGGATAAACTGTTTTTT,CASQIGDKLFF
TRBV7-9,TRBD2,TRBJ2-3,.,TGTGCCAGCAAGAAGCGGGAGGGCCCCACAGATACGCAGTATTTT,CASKKREGPTDTQYF
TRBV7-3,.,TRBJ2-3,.,TGTGCCAGCAGCTTATGGGGGGCGCGCACAGATACGCAGTATTTT,CASSLWGARTDTQYF
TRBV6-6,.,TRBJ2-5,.,TGTGCCAGCAGTTTTTGGCTAACACAAGAGACCCAGTACTTC,CASSFWLTQETQYF
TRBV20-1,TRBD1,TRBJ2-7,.,TGCAGTGCTAGAGTAGGGACAGTTGGGCCCTACGAGCAGTACTTC,CSARVGTVGPYEQYF